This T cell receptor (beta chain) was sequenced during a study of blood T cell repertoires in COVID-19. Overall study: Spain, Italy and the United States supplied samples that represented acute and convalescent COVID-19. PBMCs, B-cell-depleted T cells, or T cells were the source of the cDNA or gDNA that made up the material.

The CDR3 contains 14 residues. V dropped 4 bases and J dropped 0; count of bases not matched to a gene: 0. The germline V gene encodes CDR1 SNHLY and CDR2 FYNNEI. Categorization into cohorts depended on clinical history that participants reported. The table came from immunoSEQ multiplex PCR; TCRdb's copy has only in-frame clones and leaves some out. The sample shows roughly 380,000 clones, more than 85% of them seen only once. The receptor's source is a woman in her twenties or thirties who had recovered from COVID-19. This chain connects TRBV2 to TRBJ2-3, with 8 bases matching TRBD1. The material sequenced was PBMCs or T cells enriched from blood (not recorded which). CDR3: CASSGDRSTDTQYF. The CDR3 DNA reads TGTGCCAGCAGTGGGGACAGGAGCACAGATACGCAGTATTTT.